This entry lists 14 T cell receptor beta chains sequenced from one sample in a study of CD8 T cells in ankylosing spondylitis. General study findings and limits: Apparently characteristic of ankylosing spondylitis blood was a TCR beta motif (fewer than 10 highly homologous variants).

No antigen is known for these receptors. TCRdb re-derived calls from the 5' RACE reads in MiXCR, one entry per CDR3 protein. The data show fewer than 250,000 distinct CDR3 sequences, approximately 16% seen once. The sequenced sample consisted of blood, either unsorted or a sorted T cell fraction (not recorded which). The receptors come from a male donor with ankylosing spondylitis.

V and J are TRBV7-9 and TRBJ1-4; weak D call: TRBD1 (5 bases). The V end lost 6 bases, the J end lost 8 bases, and 16 bases lay between the germline ends. The germline gives CDR1 SEHNR, CDR2 FQNEAQ (reference sequence). The CDR3 is made up of 14 amino acids. CDR3 sequence: CASSYGPEGEKLFF. In nucleotides, the CDR3 is TGTGCCAGCAGTTACGGGCCGGAGGGGGAAAAACTGTTTTTT.

A few counts support this clonotype. The chain couples TRBV18 to TRBJ2-1, with D maybe TRBD1 (6 bases). This CDR3 contains 16 residues. The germline V gene has CDR1 KGHSH and CDR2 LQKENI. Trimming stripped 2 bases from V and 2 bases from J, with 13 bases between. DNA of the CDR3: TGTGCCAGCTCACCAATTGGACAGAAACCCTACAATGAGCAGTTCTTC. It codes for CASSPIGQKPYNEQFF.

This rearrangement joins TRBV4-1 to TRBJ1-1; 7 bases align to TRBD1. After removal of 4 bases from V and 0 bases from J, the junction contained 11 bases not matched to a gene. Germline CDR1 reads MGHRA; CDR2 reads YSYEKL. The CDR3 covers 17 residues. CDR3 in amino acids: CASSPTGSTSMNTEAFF. The CDR3 region has the DNA TGCGCCAGCAGCCCGACAGGGTCGACCTCCATGAACACTGAAGCTTTCTTT.

The CDR3 bases are TGTGCCAGCAGCCCAGACGGAGTGGGGTCCACTGAAGCTTTCTTT. Translated, it gives CASSPDGVGSTEAFF. This chain connects TRBV5-4 to TRBJ1-1, with no clear D. With 4 bases removed from V and 4 bases from J, the gap between germline ends came to 17 bases. CDR3 length: 15 amino acids. CDR1 and CDR2 (germline): SGHNT, YYREEE (reference sequence). The full variable domain, in which reference TRBV5-4 and TRBJ1-1 provide the parts outside the CDR3, is ETGVTQSPTHLIKTRGQQVTLRCSSQSGHNTVSWYQQALGQGPQFIFQYYREEENGRGNFPPRFSGLQFPNYSSELNVNALELDDSALYLCASSPDGVGSTEAFFGQGTRLTVV.

This clonotype was found a few times. This rearrangement joins TRBV4-2 to TRBJ1-1; possibly TRBD1 for D (5 bases). This CDR3 has 16 residues. V gave up 4 bases and J gave up 1 base, with 16 bases separating them. Per germline, CDR1 LGHNA and CDR2 YNFKEQ. CDR3 sequence reads: CASSLPGEGENTEAFF. In DNA, the CDR3 is TGTGCCAGCAGCCTCCCGGGGGAGGGAGAGAACACTGAAGCTTTCTTT.

In this sample, this clonotype turned up a few times. The rearrangement links TRBV27 to TRBJ2-1, with 13 positions matching TRBD2. This CDR3 has 15 amino acids. Germline lookup yields CDR1 MNHEY and CDR2 SMNVEV (reference sequence). The V and J ends lost 6 bases and 7 bases, in that order; junction bases with no gene match: 6. CDR3 loop: CASSTGLAGKNEQFF. The CDR3 nucleotides read TGTGCCAGCAGCACGGGACTAGCGGGAAAAAATGAGCAGTTCTTC.

The chain has TRBV4-1 and TRBJ2-7, with 9 bases fitting TRBD2. From germline, CDR1 is MGHRA and CDR2 YSYEKL. With 5 bases clipped from V and 4 bases from J, the junction kept 9 bases outside the gene matches. The CDR3 covers 15 residues. Written as DNA, the CDR3 is TGCGCCAGCAGCTCGCTAGCGGGGCCCTTATACGAGCAGTACTTC. Protein sequence: CASSSLAGPLYEQYF.

The table lists this clonotype with a few counts. The chain recombines TRBV10-3 with TRBJ2-3, with 8 bases matching TRBD2. J gave up 0 bases and V 0 bases, and 5 bases lay outside the gene matches. This CDR3 is built from 17 residues. Per germline, CDR1 ENHRY and CDR2 SYGVKD. CDR3 sequence (DNA): TGTGCCATCAGTGAGTCGCACTCTAGCGGGAGCACAGATACGCAGTATTTT. Residues: CAISESHSSGSTDTQYF.

The V call is TRBV11-1, the J call TRBJ2-7; D remains ambiguous. CDR1 is SGHAT and CDR2 is FQDESV in the germline V gene (reference sequence). The ends were cut back, 1 base at V and 2 bases at J, with 6 bases in the middle. This CDR3 is built from 13 residues. The CDR3: CASSLVEAYEQYF. The CDR3 nucleotides read TGTGCCAGCAGCTTAGTTGAGGCCTACGAGCAGTACTTC.

The rearrangement uses TRBV10-3 and TRBJ2-7, with TRBD2 matching over 13 bases. Germline CDR1 is ENHRY and CDR2 is SYGVKD. The CDR3 covers 17 residues. V shed 2 bases and J 2 bases; nucleotides not matched to a gene: 6. The CDR3 nucleotides are TGTGCCATCAGTGAGCGGGGACTAGCGGGGTCCCCCTACGAGCAGTACTTC. Translating it yields CAISERGLAGSPYEQYF.

This clonotype has more than one count but fewer than ten. V and J are TRBV4-3 and TRBJ2-1; no clear D. CDR1 and CDR2 (germline): LGHNA, YSLEER. V gave up 0 bases and J gave up 10 bases, with 10 bases separating them. This CDR3 contains 13 residues. The CDR3 reads CASSQDGVEEQFF. CDR3 nucleotides: TGCGCCAGCAGCCAAGATGGGGTAGAGGAGCAGTTCTTC.

The chain links TRBV19 to TRBJ2-1, with 9 positions matching TRBD2. The CDR3 has 15 amino acids. The germline CDR1 and CDR2 sequences are LNHDA and SQIVND (reference sequence). After removal of 0 bases from V and 4 bases from J, the junction contained 1 base not matched to a gene. In DNA, the CDR3 is TGTGCCAGTAGTATAGATAGCGGGAGTTACAATGAGCAGTTCTTC. This encodes CASSIDSGSYNEQFF. The whole variable domain, filled in from reference TRBV19 and TRBJ2-1, reads DGGITQSPKYLFRKEGQNVTLSCEQNLNHDAMYWYRQDPGQGLRLIYYSQIVNDFQKGDIAEGYSVSREKKESFPLTVTSAQKNPTAFYLCASSIDSGSYNEQFFGPGTRLTVL.

This clonotype has a handful of counts. The chain uses TRBV4-1 and TRBJ1-1; 11 bases map to TRBD1. The CDR3 length is 14 residues. V lost 6 bases to trimming and J lost 4 bases; unmatched junction nucleotides: 4. Looked up from germline, CDR1 is MGHRA and CDR2 is YSYEKL. The CDR3 sequence: CASSRGTGGTEAFF. The CDR3 coding sequence is TGCGCCAGCAGTCGAGGGACAGGGGGCACTGAAGCTTTCTTT.

The chain recombines TRBV12-3 or TRBV12-4 with TRBJ2-3; D tentatively fits TRBD1 or TRBD2 (5 bases each). Trimming cost V 2 bases and J 2 bases, with 11 bases left between them. There are 15 residues in the CDR3. The CDR3 DNA follows: TGTGCCAGCAGTTTAATCGGGGCCAACACAGATACGCAGTATTTT. The encoded protein is CASSLIGANTDTQYF.